The present T cell receptor (beta chain) was sequenced within a study of blood T cell repertoires in COVID-19. The germline CDR1 and CDR2 sequences are SGHRS and YFSETQ. Trimming pared 3 bases from V and 1 base from J, leaving 14 bases between. The CDR3 loop spans 16 amino acids. Profiled with immunoSEQ multiplex PCR; TCRdb holds only in-frame clones, not every one. The sample lists over 80,000 clones, about 88% occurring once. This TCR was sampled from a woman of 80 years or more with acute or convalescent COVID-19. The sample comprised peripheral blood. V is TRBV5-1 and J is TRBJ2-1; D possibly corresponds to TRBD1 (5 bases). The CDR3 here is CASSSGSGLSYNEQFF. The CDR3 DNA reads TGCGCCAGCAGCTCAGGGTCGGGCCTTTCCTACAATGAGCAGTTCTTC.